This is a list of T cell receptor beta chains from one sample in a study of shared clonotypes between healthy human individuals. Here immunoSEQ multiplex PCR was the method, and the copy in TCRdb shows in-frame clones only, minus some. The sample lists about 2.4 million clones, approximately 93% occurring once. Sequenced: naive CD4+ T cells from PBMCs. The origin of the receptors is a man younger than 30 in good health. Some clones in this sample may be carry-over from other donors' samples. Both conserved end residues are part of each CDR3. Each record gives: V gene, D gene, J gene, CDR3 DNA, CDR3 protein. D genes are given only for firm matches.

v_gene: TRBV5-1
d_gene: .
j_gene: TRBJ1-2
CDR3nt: TGCGCCAGCAGCTTGAATGGGGACACTTCCAACTATGGCTACACCTTC
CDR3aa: CASSLNGDTSNYGYTF

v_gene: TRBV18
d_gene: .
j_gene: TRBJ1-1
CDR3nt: TGTGCCAGCTCACCACGGTTAGGGGGCACTGAAGCTTTCTTT
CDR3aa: CASSPRLGGTEAFF

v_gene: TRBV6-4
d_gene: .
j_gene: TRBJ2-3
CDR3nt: TGTGCCAGCAGTGACTCGGTGAGAGATACGCAGTATTTT
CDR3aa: CASSDSVRDTQYF

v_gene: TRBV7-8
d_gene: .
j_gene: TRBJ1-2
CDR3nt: TGTGCCAGCAGCCCCGGGGGGGTCTATGGCTACACCTTC
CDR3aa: CASSPGGVYGYTF

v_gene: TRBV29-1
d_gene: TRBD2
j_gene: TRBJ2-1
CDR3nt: TGCAGCGTTGTCCCTAGCGGGAGGGGATACAATGAGCAGTTCTTC
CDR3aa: CSVVPSGRGYNEQFF

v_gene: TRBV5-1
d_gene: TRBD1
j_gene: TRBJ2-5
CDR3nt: TGCGCCAGCAGCTGGACAGGGGGTAGAGAGACCCAGTACTTC
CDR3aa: CASSWTGGRETQYF

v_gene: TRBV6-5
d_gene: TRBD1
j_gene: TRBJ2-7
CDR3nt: TGTGCCAGCAGTTACTCGGGACAGCGTGACGAGCAGTACTTC
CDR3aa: CASSYSGQRDEQYF

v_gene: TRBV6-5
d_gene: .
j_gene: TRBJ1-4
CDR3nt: TGTGCCAGCAGTTACTCAGCAGGCCAAGGGGAAAAACTGTTTTTT
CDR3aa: CASSYSAGQGEKLFF

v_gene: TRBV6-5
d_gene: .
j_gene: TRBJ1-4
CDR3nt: TGTGCCAGCAGTTCCCCGGCGAATGAAAAACTGTTTTTT
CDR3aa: CASSSPANEKLFF

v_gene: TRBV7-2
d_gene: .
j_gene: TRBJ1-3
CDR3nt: TGTGCCAGCAGCTACCCTTCCCGTGGGCGCGGTGGAAACACCATATATTTT
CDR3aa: CASSYPSRGRGGNTIYF

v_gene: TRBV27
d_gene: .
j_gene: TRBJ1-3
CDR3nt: TGTGCCAGCAGTAGTGGGGGCTCTGGAAACACCATATATTTT
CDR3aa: CASSSGGSGNTIYF

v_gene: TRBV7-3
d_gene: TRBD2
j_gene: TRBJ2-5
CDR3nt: TGTGCCAGCAGCTTGACTAGCGGGAGTGTACAAGAGACCCAGTACTTC
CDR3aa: CASSLTSGSVQETQYF

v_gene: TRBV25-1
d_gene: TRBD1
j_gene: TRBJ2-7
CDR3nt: TGTGCCAGCAGTAAATCCACAGGGGGCCTTTCCTACGAGCAGTACTTC
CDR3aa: CASSKSTGGLSYEQYF

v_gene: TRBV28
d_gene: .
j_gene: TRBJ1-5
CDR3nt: TGTGCCAGCAGTTTTCCGCAGGGGCAAGGTAATCAGCCCCAGCATTTT
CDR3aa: CASSFPQGQGNQPQHF

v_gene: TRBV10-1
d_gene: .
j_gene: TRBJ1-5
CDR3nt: TGCGCCAGCAGTGAGCGGGTCCCGAAATCGAAGCCCCAGCATTTT
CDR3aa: CASSERVPKSKPQHF

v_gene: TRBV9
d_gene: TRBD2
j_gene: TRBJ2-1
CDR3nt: TGTGCCAGCAGCGTAGCTAGCGGCAATACCTACAATGAGCAGTTCTTC
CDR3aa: CASSVASGNTYNEQFF

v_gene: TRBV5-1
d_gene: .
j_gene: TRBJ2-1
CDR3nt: TGCGCCAGCAGCTTCAACCCCGGGACCACAGACAATGAGCAGTTCTTC
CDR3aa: CASSFNPGTTDNEQFF

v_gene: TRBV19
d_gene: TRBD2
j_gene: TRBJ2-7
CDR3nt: TGTGCCAGTAGTCCCCGGACTAGCGGGAGGTACGAGCAGTACTTC
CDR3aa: CASSPRTSGRYEQYF

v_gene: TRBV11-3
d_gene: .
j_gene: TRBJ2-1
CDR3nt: TGTGCCAGCGGCCTAGACAGCGGTGAGCAGTTCTTC
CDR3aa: CASGLDSGEQFF

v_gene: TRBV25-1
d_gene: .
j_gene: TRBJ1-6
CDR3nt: TGTGCCACGGGTAGCTCCTATAATTCACCCCTCCACTTT
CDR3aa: CATGSSYNSPLHF

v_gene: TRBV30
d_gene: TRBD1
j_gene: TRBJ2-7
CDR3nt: TGTGCCTGCCGGGACAGGGTACCCTACGAGCAGTACTTC
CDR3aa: CACRDRVPYEQYF

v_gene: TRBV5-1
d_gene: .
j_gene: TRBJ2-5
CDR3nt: TGCGCCAGCAGGTCGGGGGCGTCGGTAGAGACCCAGTACTTC
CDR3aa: CASRSGASVETQYF

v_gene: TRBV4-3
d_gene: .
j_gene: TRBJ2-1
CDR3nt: TGCGCCAGCAGCCAAGAAGGTGGCTCCTACAATGAGCAGTTCTTC
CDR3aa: CASSQEGGSYNEQFF

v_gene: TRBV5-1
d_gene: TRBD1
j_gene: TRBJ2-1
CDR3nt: TGCGCCAGCAGCTTGGGGGACAGGGGTCGCAATGAGCAGTTCTTC
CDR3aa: CASSLGDRGRNEQFF